Given below is one TCR beta chain in context. CDR1 and CDR2 (germline): SGHTA, FQGNSA. The V and J ends lost 1 base and 4 bases respectively, with 8 bases between them. This CDR3 contains 14 residues. This specimen comes from a study of T cell repertoires in aging, cancer and after chemotherapy. Study as a whole: Paired samples before and after chemotherapy came from chronic lymphocytic leukemia patients on fludarabine- or bendamustine-based regimens.

TCR beta rearrangements were amplified from peripheral blood genomic DNA. Rearranged V-D-J TRB sequences were amplified with a mixed TRB-A/B primer pool. TCRdb processed the multiplex PCR reads anew with MiXCR; each CDR3 protein has one entry. This sample has 4,500 to 5,000 distinct CDR3 sequences; roughly 35% occur once, and the top ten carry 11% to 15%. The chain uses TRBV7-2 and TRBJ2-1; no firm D call. The origin of this receptor is a human donor with a blood cancer. Source material: blood. The CDR3 DNA reads TGTGCCAGCAGCTTAGAAGGCCTATACAATGAGCAGTTCTTC. It is translated as CASSLEGLYNEQFF.